In this sample, the clone carrying this T cell receptor beta chain turned up a few times. The sample is drawn from a study of blood T cells in healthy people across ages. CDR1 and CDR2 from the germline V gene are MNHEY and SVGEGT. The CDR3 length is 13 residues. V lost 1 base to trimming and J lost 4 bases; unmatched junction nucleotides: 0. Combining a sample-barcoded 5' primer with a J-beta primer mix, a second PCR ran for about 7 to 11 cycles. TCRdb reprocessed the 5' RACE reads with MiXCR, giving one entry per CDR3 protein. Seen here are 450,000 to 700,000 distinct CDR3 sequences, approximately 25% observed once, and the top ten hold roughly 18%.

This receptor was obtained from a woman aged 70-85 years in good health. The gene calls are TRBV6-2 or TRBV6-3 and TRBJ1-2, with TRBD1 matching over 7 bases. The sequencing sample was made of blood. The CDR3 spells CASSYWDSYGYTF. CDR3 nucleotide sequence: TGTGCCAGCAGTTACTGGGACAGCTATGGCTACACCTTC.